This T cell receptor beta chain was documented in a study of early T cells in non-severe SARS-CoV-2 infection. Overall study context: With bulk RNA from unsorted whole blood as input, sequencing yielded unpaired chains.

V lost 3 bases, J lost 6 bases, and 5 bases lay in between. Per the germline V gene, CDR1 is SGHTA and CDR2 is FQGNSA. The length of the CDR3 is 11 residues. TCRdb ran MiXCR on the 5' RACE reads and lists one entry per CDR3 protein. Of 70,000 to 80,000 distinct CDR3 sequences listed, roughly an eighth were seen once; the top ten hold around 2.9%. This TCR came from an adult who was a healthcare worker with PCR-confirmed SARS-CoV-2 infection or an uninfected control (not recorded which). The genes are TRBV7-2 and TRBJ1-2; D unclear. Here the sequenced sample was whole blood, taken at baseline. CDR3 in amino acids: CASSFTHGYTF. The CDR3 DNA reads as TGTGCCAGCAGCTTCACCCATGGCTACACCTTC. The variable domain in full, completed from reference TRBV7-2 and TRBJ1-2, reads GAGVSQSPSNKVTEKGKDVELRCDPISGHTALYWYRQSLGQGLEFLIYFQGNSAPDKSGLPSDRFSAERTGGSVSTLTIQRTQQEDSAVYLCASSFTHGYTFGSGTRLTVV.